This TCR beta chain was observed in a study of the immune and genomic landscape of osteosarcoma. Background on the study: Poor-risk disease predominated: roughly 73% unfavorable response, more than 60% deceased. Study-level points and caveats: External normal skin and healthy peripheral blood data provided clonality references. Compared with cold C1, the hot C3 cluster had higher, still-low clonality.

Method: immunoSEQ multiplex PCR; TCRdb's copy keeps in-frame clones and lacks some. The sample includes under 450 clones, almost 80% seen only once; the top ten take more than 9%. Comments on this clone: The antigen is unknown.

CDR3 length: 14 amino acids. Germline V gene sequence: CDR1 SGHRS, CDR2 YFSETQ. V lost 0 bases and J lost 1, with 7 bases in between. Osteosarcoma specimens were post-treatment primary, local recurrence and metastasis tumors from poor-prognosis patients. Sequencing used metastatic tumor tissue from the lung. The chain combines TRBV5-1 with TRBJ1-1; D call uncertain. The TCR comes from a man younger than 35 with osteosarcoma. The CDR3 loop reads CASSLGQQNTEAFF. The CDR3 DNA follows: TGCGCCAGCAGCTTGGGCCAGCAGAACACTGAAGCTTTCTTT. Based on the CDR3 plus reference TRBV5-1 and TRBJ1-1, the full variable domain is KAGVTQTPRYLIKTRGQQVTLSCSPISGHRSVSWYQQTPGQGLQFLFEYFSETQRNKGNFPGRFSGRQFSNSRSEMNVSTLELGDSALYLCASSLGQQNTEAFFGQGTRLTVV.